This record looks at one TCR beta chain sequence and its context. No antigen is known for it. This entry belongs to a study of T-cell memory formation after mild COVID-19. 5'RACE primed at constant segments yielded TCR alpha and TCR beta cDNA libraries bearing sample barcodes and UMIs. TCRdb re-derived calls from the 5' RACE reads in MiXCR, one entry per CDR3 protein. This sample has under 600,000 distinct CDR3 sequences, with roughly 22% found just once. Per germline, CDR1 SGDLS and CDR2 YYNGEE. The CDR3 runs to 17 residues. V was trimmed by 3 bases and J by 0 bases, leaving 16 bases between them. Broader study findings: A subset of responding clones appeared in pre-infection memory, suggesting cross-reactive memory joined. The study found balanced CD4/CD8 in clones contracting day 15 to 85 and a CD4+ lean in later expanders.

This sequence joins TRBV9 and TRBJ2-1; a weak D match, TRBD2 (5 bases). The receptor was derived from an adult woman who had mild COVID-19 (a few samples of this study predate the infection). Cell type and time point are not known. The sequenced sample was PBMCs or a T cell subset sorted from them (not recorded which). The CDR3 region has the DNA TGTGCCAGCAGCGATACTCGGAGGCGGAACTCCTACAATGAGCAGTTCTTC. Its protein product is CASSDTRRRNSYNEQFF. Based on the CDR3 plus reference TRBV9 and TRBJ2-1, the full variable domain is DSGVTQTPKHLITATGQRVTLRCSPRSGDLSVYWYQQSLDQGLQFLIQYYNGEERAKGNILERFSAQQFPDLHSELNLSSLELGDSALYFCASSDTRRRNSYNEQFFGPGTRLTVL.